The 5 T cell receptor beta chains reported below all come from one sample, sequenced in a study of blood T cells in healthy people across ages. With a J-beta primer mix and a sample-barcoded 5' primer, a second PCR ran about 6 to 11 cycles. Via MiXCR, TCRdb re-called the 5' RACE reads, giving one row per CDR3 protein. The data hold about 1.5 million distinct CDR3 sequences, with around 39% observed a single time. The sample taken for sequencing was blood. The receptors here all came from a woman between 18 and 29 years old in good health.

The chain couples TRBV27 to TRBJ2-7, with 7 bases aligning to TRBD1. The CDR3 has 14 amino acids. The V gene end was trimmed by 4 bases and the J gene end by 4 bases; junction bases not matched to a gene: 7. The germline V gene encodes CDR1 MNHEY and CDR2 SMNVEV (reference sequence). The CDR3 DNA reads TGTGCCAGCAGTTCTCTTACAGGGGATTACGAGCAGTACTTC. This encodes CASSSLTGDYEQYF.

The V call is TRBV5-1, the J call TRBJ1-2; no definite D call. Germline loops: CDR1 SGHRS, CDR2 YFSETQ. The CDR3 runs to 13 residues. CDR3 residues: CLSSLAEGDGYTF. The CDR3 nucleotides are TGCCTGAGCAGCTTGGCCGAGGGAGATGGCTACACCTTC.

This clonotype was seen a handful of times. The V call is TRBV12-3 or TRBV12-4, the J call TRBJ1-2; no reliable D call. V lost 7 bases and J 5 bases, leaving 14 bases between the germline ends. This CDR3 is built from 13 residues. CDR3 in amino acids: CASNRSFGYGYTF. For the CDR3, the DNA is TGTGCCAGCAACCGATCTTTCGGGTATGGCTACACCTTC.

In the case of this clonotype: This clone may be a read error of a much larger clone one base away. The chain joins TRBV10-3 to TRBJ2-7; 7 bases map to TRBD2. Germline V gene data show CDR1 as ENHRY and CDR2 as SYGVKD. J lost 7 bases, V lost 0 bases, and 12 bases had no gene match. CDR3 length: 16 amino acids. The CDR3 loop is CAISESAGSSYNEQYF. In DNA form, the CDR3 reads TGTGCCATCAGTGAGTCAGCGGGGAGCTCCTACAATGAGCAGTACTTC.

CDR3 DNA: TGTGCCAGCGCAGGGAACTACGAGCAGTACTTC. This gives the protein CASAGNYEQYF. The V gene is TRBV2, the J gene TRBJ2-5, with D perhaps matching TRBD1 (5 bases). Judging by the DNA end, TRBJ2-7 fits better; the J call may be wrong. The CDR3 totals 11 residues. From germline, CDR1 is SNHLY and CDR2 FYNNEI.